These 32 T cell receptor beta chains came from one sample sequenced in a study of T cell clonotyping in hematopoietic cell transplantation. Clones were read by immunoSEQ multiplex PCR, and TCRdb kept only the in-frame ones, dropping some. Of approximately 12,000 clones listed, 89% are singletons. This specimen was PBMCs, taken 100 days after allogeneic stem cell transplant. Receptors originate from a female patient over 55 who had an allogeneic stem cell transplant from an unrelated donor, so the T cells may come from the graft donor. Some clones in this sample may be carry-over from other donors' samples.

The chain joins TRBV28 to TRBJ2-7; the match to TRBD1 covers 7 bases. V was pared by 7 bases and J by 2 bases, with 8 bases of the junction left unmatched. The CDR3 has 14 residues. CDR1 MDHEN and CDR2 SYDVKM come from the germline V gene. In DNA, the CDR3 is TGTGCCAGCACCCTGACAGGGCGGACCTACGAGCAGTACTTC. This sequence encodes CASTLTGRTYEQYF. The complete variable domain, with remaining parts taken from reference TRBV28 and TRBJ2-7, reads DVKVTQSSRYLVKRTGEKVFLECVQDMDHENMFWYRQDPGLGLRLIYFSYDVKMKEKGDIPEGYSVSREKKERFSLILESASTNQTSMYLCASTLTGRTYEQYFGPGTRLTVT.

V is TRBV28 and J is TRBJ1-2; no definite D call. CDR1 MDHEN and CDR2 SYDVKM come from the germline V gene. This CDR3 has 15 amino acids. Trimming took 3 bases from V and 0 from J, leaving 11 bases between them. CDR3 DNA: TGTGCCAGCAGTTTGGGAACACCACCTAACTATGGCTACACCTTC. Encoded protein: CASSLGTPPNYGYTF.

This clone appeared a few times. The CDR3, as DNA: TGTGCCAGCAGCTCCGAAGCTAGCGGGAGCTACGAGCAGTACTTC. Protein: CASSSEASGSYEQYF. The chain is built from TRBV7-6 and TRBJ2-7; 10 nucleotides align to TRBD2. J lost 3 bases, V lost 4 bases, and 6 bases had no gene match. The germline CDR1 and CDR2 sequences are SGHVS and FNYEAQ. This CDR3 has 15 residues.

This chain connects TRBV27 to TRBJ2-5, with 8 bases lining up with TRBD1. This CDR3 is 15 amino acids long. Germline V CDR1 and CDR2: MNHEY, SMNVEV (reference sequence). Trimming at V came to 6 bases and at J to 5 bases, leaving 11 bases not matched to a gene. CDR3 coding DNA: TGTGCCAGCAGGCCGCAGGGGGCTGGGGTGGAGACCCAGTACTTC. The encoded protein is CASRPQGAGVETQYF.

The V gene is TRBV19, the J gene TRBJ2-2; D may be TRBD2 (6 bases). V was shortened by 5 bases and J by 1 base, with 11 bases between the two germline ends. This CDR3 is built from 15 residues. Germline-derived CDR1 and CDR2 are LNHDA and SQIVND (reference sequence). The CDR3 DNA reads as TGTGCCAGTAGTGCGGGACGTCAGAACACCGGGGAGCTGTTTTTT. It encodes CASSAGRQNTGELFF. Drawing the rest from reference TRBV19 and TRBJ2-2, the complete variable domain is DGGITQSPKYLFRKEGQNVTLSCEQNLNHDAMYWYRQDPGQGLRLIYYSQIVNDFQKGDIAEGYSVSREKKESFPLTVTSAQKNPTAFYLCASSAGRQNTGELFFGEGSRLTVL.

This chain links TRBV7-3 with TRBJ2-5, with 10 bases matching TRBD2. Losses at the gene ends were 2 bases for V and 6 bases for J; bases not matched to a gene: 3. This CDR3 contains 14 residues. Germline CDR1 is SGHTA and CDR2 is FQGTGA. The CDR3 sequence: CASSLLAGDQTQYF. In nucleotides, the CDR3 is TGTGCCAGCAGCTTACTAGCGGGAGATCAGACCCAGTACTTC.

This clone was found a few times. The genes are TRBV10-3 and TRBJ1-2, with D unclear. Germline assignment: CDR1 ENHRY and CDR2 SYGVKD. The CDR3 covers 13 residues. The ends were cut back, 8 bases at V and 5 bases at J, with 15 bases in the middle. CDR3 coding DNA: TGTGCCATCCTTCCCCGACTGGGGTATGGCTACACCTTC. Protein product: CAILPRLGYGYTF.

The chain uses TRBV27 and TRBJ2-1; D may be TRBD1 (6 bases). Deletions cut 6 bases from V and 3 bases from J, with 12 bases between. Germline values: CDR1 MNHEY, CDR2 SMNVEV (reference sequence). This CDR3 contains 14 residues. CDR3 nucleotides: TGTGCCAGCAGATCTACAGGGCTCTACAATGAGCAGTTCTTC. Its protein is CASRSTGLYNEQFF.

V and J are TRBV6-6 and TRBJ1-1; D call uncertain. The CDR3 spans 11 residues. V gave up 8 bases and J gave up 2 bases, with 6 bases separating them. CDR1 and CDR2 (germline): MNHNY, SVGAGI (reference sequence). The CDR3 loop is CASWDNTEAFF. As DNA, the CDR3 is TGTGCCAGCTGGGATAACACTGAAGCTTTCTTT.

The chain employs TRBV19 and TRBJ2-1; 7 positions match TRBD1. With 5 bases clipped from V and 6 bases from J, the junction kept 4 bases outside the gene matches. The germline gives CDR1 LNHDA, CDR2 SQIVND (reference sequence). The CDR3 is 13 residues long. As DNA, the CDR3 is TGTGCCAGTAGTGAGGGACAGTCCAATGAGCAGTTCTTC. It yields the protein CASSEGQSNEQFF.

This chain connects TRBV9 to TRBJ1-2; no reliable D call. Germline V gene lookup returns CDR1 SGDLS and CDR2 YYNGEE. The CDR3 is 15 amino acids. The ends were cut back, 0 bases at V and 3 bases at J, with 12 bases in the middle. CDR3 nucleotide sequence: TGTGCCAGCAGCGTAGCGGAACTGCTCGACTATGGCTACACCTTC. Translated: CASSVAELLDYGYTF.

V gene TRBV4-1 combines with J gene TRBJ1-1; 8 bases agree with TRBD1. Germline trimming cut 2 bases from V and 5 bases from J; bases unmatched to any gene: 16. The CDR3 sequence is 18 residues long. Germline CDR1 MGHRA, CDR2 YSYEKL. CDR3 DNA: TGCGCCAGCAGCCAACCCTTGGACAGGGTCGATACGAATACTGAAGCTTTCTTT. Its protein is CASSQPLDRVDTNTEAFF.

This chain joins TRBV19 and TRBJ1-5, with a possible D match to TRBD1 (6 bases). The germline V gene encodes CDR1 LNHDA and CDR2 SQIVND (reference sequence). Trimming took off 5 bases at V and 4 bases at J, with 12 bases between the two ends. This CDR3 is built from 14 residues. The CDR3 sequence: CASSSQGVNQPQHF. CDR3 sequence (DNA): TGTGCCAGTAGTTCACAGGGAGTTAATCAGCCCCAGCATTTT.

The J gene is TRBJ2-3, the V gene TRBV6-1; 8 bases match TRBD2. The CDR3 runs to 15 residues. Losses at the gene ends were 6 bases for V and 4 bases for J; bases not matched to a gene: 9. Germline loops: CDR1 MNHNS, CDR2 SASEGT. This CDR3 reads CASRGLSGSADTQYF. The CDR3 coding sequence is TGTGCCAGCAGAGGCCTCAGCGGGAGCGCAGATACGCAGTATTTT.

The chain has TRBV2 and TRBJ2-1; tentatively, D is TRBD2 (5 bases). Germline V CDR1 and CDR2: SNHLY, FYNNEI. The CDR3 covers 13 residues. Trimming stripped 8 bases from V and 4 bases from J, with 12 bases between. DNA of the CDR3: TGTGCCAGCTCATCTAGCAGGTACAATGAGCAGTTCTTC. This sequence encodes CASSSSRYNEQFF.

V is TRBV19 and J is TRBJ1-2; D is undetermined. V lost 3 bases and J 6 bases, leaving 14 bases between the germline ends. Germline loops: CDR1 LNHDA, CDR2 SQIVND (reference sequence). The length of the CDR3 is 14 residues. Here the CDR3 DNA reads TGTGCCAGTAGTATGGGCAGATCCCTTAATGGCTACACCTTC. This gives the protein CASSMGRSLNGYTF.

The count of this clone is one. The chain is built from TRBV5-6 and TRBJ1-1; D not certain. CDR1 and CDR2 (germline): SGHDT, YYEEEE. This CDR3 spans 13 amino acids. Trimming removed 2 bases at V and 0 bases at J, with 5 bases between. This CDR3 reads CASSLDVNTEAFF. CDR3 DNA sequence: TGTGCCAGCAGCTTAGACGTGAACACTGAAGCTTTCTTT.

This chain uses TRBV4-1 with TRBJ1-2; D unclear. Trimming removed 1 base from V and 7 bases from J, with 10 bases in between. Germline loops: CDR1 MGHRA, CDR2 YSYEKL. This CDR3 comprises 13 residues. DNA of the CDR3: TGCGCCAGCAGCCAAGCGGATCCCCGTGGCTACACCTTC. Translated: CASSQADPRGYTF.

The CDR3 sequence: CASSLVRRYEQYF. Written as DNA, the CDR3 is TGTGCCAGCAGCTTAGTTCGGCGCTACGAGCAGTACTTC. This rearrangement joins TRBV11-2 to TRBJ2-7, with D uncertain. The V end lost 1 base, the J end lost 3 bases, and 7 bases lay between the germline ends. Germline CDR1 SGHAT, CDR2 FQNNGV. This CDR3 spans 13 amino acids.

V is TRBV7-6 and J is TRBJ2-5; D uncertain. The CDR3 extends over 12 amino acids. The germline gives CDR1 SGHVS, CDR2 FNYEAQ. Trimming cost V 2 bases and J 5 bases, with 6 bases left between them. CDR3 in DNA: TGTGCCAGCAGCTTAATTTTGGAGACCCAGTACTTC. Protein product: CASSLILETQYF.

V usage is TRBV11-2 and J usage is TRBJ1-1; D perhaps matches TRBD1 (5 bases). CDR1 and CDR2 from the germline V gene are SGHAT and FQNNGV. Trimming removed 5 bases at V and 5 bases at J, with 18 bases between. This CDR3 region has 15 residues. The CDR3 DNA reads as TGTGCCAGCAGCGCACCCGGACTCCGGGGGACTGAAGCTTTCTTT. It specifies CASSAPGLRGTEAFF.

The chain combines TRBV4-1 with TRBJ2-7, with 7 bases fitting TRBD2. Trimming removed 4 bases from V and 2 bases from J; junction bases left unmatched: 5. Germline V gene sequence: CDR1 MGHRA, CDR2 YSYEKL. The CDR3 length is 14 residues. The CDR3 region is CASSRSAGTYEQYF. CDR3 DNA sequence: TGCGCCAGCAGCCGGTCAGCGGGAACCTACGAGCAGTACTTC.

In regard to this clone: Its ends do not fully match the called genes, so a read error is possible. The rearrangement links TRBV6-1 to TRBJ2-5; TRBD2 is a possible D gene (6 bases). The CDR3 runs 15 residues. Germline V gives CDR1 MNHNS, CDR2 SASEGT. The CDR3 nucleotides read TGTGCCAGCAGAGAAGGAGGGGCCCGACAAGAGACCCAGTACTTC. It encodes CASREGGARQETQYF.

The chain uses TRBV19 and TRBJ2-7; TRBD2 aligns across 7 bases. The CDR3 contains 15 residues. V dropped 7 bases and J dropped 3; count of bases not matched to a gene: 12. CDR1 LNHDA and CDR2 SQIVND come from the germline V gene (reference sequence). CDR3 amino acids: CASTPRGEGLYEQYF. The CDR3 region has the DNA TGTGCCAGTACCCCCCGTGGGGAGGGCCTCTACGAGCAGTACTTC.

The chain is built from TRBV5-1 and TRBJ2-3; D gene uncertain. Deletions cut 0 bases from V and 3 bases from J, with 8 bases between. This CDR3 region has 14 residues. CDR1 SGHRS and CDR2 YFSETQ come from the germline V gene. The CDR3 nucleotides read TGCGCCAGCAGCTTGGACGGTGGAACAGATACGCAGTATTTT. Amino acids: CASSLDGGTDTQYF.

V usage is TRBV10-2 and J usage is TRBJ1-1, with 7 positions matching TRBD1. Germline V gene data show CDR1 as WSHSY and CDR2 as SAAADI. The CDR3 covers 14 residues. Trimming removed 7 bases from V and 1 base from J; junction bases left unmatched: 6. The CDR3 loop reads CASNRGPANTEAFF. CDR3 DNA sequence: TGCGCCAGCAACAGGGGCCCAGCGAACACTGAAGCTTTCTTT.

A single count supports this clone. J is TRBJ2-1 and V is TRBV28; possibly TRBD1 for D (5 bases). CDR1 and CDR2 from the germline V gene are MDHEN and SYDVKM. Trimming stripped 5 bases from V and 3 bases from J, with 8 bases between. The CDR3 totals 13 residues. The CDR3 reads CASSTGNYNEQFF. The CDR3 DNA is TGTGCCAGCAGTACAGGCAACTACAATGAGCAGTTCTTC.

The V and J genes are TRBV27 and TRBJ2-5; D remains ambiguous. Germline-derived CDR1 and CDR2 are MNHEY and SMNVEV (reference sequence). The length of the CDR3 is 11 residues. The V gene lost 4 bases and the J gene lost 5 bases, with 5 bases spanning the gap. DNA of the CDR3: TGTGCCAGCAGTTCCGGGGAGACCCAGTACTTC. Translated, it gives CASSSGETQYF.

The chain couples TRBV27 to TRBJ1-4; D remains ambiguous. Germline V CDR1 and CDR2: MNHEY, SMNVEV (reference sequence). This CDR3 is 10 amino acids long. V lost 8 bases, J lost 7 bases, and 5 bases lay in between. CDR3 loop: CASGGEKLFF. CDR3 bases: TGTGCCAGCGGCGGTGAAAAACTGTTTTTT.

The V call is TRBV11-2, the J call TRBJ2-5; 8 nucleotides agree with TRBD2. The V gene end was trimmed by 5 bases and the J gene end by 4 bases; junction bases not matched to a gene: 9. CDR3 length: 15 amino acids. Germline CDR1 reads SGHAT; CDR2 reads FQNNGV. The DNA for the CDR3 is TGTGCCAGCAGCCCCGGGAGGGGAGTGGGAGAGACCCAGTACTTC. Amino acid sequence: CASSPGRGVGETQYF.

This sequence joins TRBV2 and TRBJ2-5; unclear D gene. The germline V gene has CDR1 SNHLY and CDR2 FYNNEI. The ends were cut back, 8 bases at V and 1 base at J, with 17 bases in the middle. The CDR3 runs 15 residues. The CDR3 nucleotides are TGTGCCAGCGAAGTAGGTAGCTCCCCCCAAGAGACCCAGTACTTC. Translation gives CASEVGSSPQETQYF. The whole variable domain, remainder taken from reference TRBV2 and TRBJ2-5, is EPEVTQTPSHQVTQMGQEVILRCVPISNHLYFYWYRQILGQKVEFLVSFYNNEISEKSEIFDDQFSVERPDGSNFTLKIRSTKLEDSAMYFCASEVGSSPQETQYFGPGTRLLVL.

The chain recombines TRBV27 with TRBJ2-7, with 8 bases lining up with TRBD2. The V and J ends lost 3 bases and 2 bases, in that order; junction bases with no gene match: 9. The CDR3 loop spans 16 amino acids. Germline V CDR1 and CDR2: MNHEY, SMNVEV (reference sequence). Written as DNA, the CDR3 is TGTGCCAGCAGTTTCCCAGCGGGAGTTCCCACCTACGAGCAGTACTTC. It specifies CASSFPAGVPTYEQYF.